Given below is one T cell receptor (beta chain) in context. This receptor's antigen is unknown. No much larger clonotype is one base removed from it; base qualities were not supplied. These data are taken from a study of blood T cell repertoires in COVID-19 (dated by TCRdb to about 2020). Context from the whole study: The collaborator samples originated in the United States, Italy and Spain and spanned the acute and convalescent phases of COVID-19. The prospective study material was composed of cDNA or gDNA derived from T cells, B-cell-depleted T cells, or PBMCs. Subjects who had been exposed to COVID-19, were actively infected with it, or had recovered from it provided the deeply sampled blood TCRbeta repertoires that made up the dataset. Nearly every sample came with metadata listing a de-identified subject ID, COVID-19 status, age in years and sex. Where HLA class I and class II types were available, the types were taken from metadata supplied by the sample provider, not from assay-based typing. The samples were drawn from two sources: the first 160 participants of the ongoing ImmuneRACE study, and 1,254 subjects contributed by 6 global collaborators. The repertoires were released in a freely available public database intended as a resource for research on the immune response to SARS-CoV-2. General conclusions and limits of the study: How much clinical and demographic metadata was included differed by source and by participant, and the metadata was provided uncurated.

TCRbeta CDR3 regions were amplified from genomic DNA using the immunoSEQ Assay, a bias-controlled multiplex PCR. Processing in the source paper ran as follows. The number of nucleated cells in each sample was estimated by amplification of reference gene primers within the assay. To quantify the absolute abundance of each unique TCRbeta CDR3 rearrangement, sequence reads were collapsed and filtered. For each sample, productive Simpson clonality was calculated by taking the square root of Simpson's diversity index across productive rearrangements. Not all clones reach the TCRdb copy of this immuneACCESS table, which keeps in-frame sequences only. Checked studies attribute under half of the gap to unresolved V genes and leave the rest unexplained. The V and J calls and clone size come from that table; D and trimming were worked out from the DNA. In all, the sample holds about 440,000 clones, and 70% to 90% of those were seen once. The ten largest clones take up almost 2% of the sample.

Participants in the prospective study were enrolled through a virtual design, were aged 18 to 89 years, and lived in approximately 25 United States geographic areas. In the prospective study, cohorts were assigned on the basis of participant-reported clinical history obtained from a screening survey and a study questionnaire. In the prospective study, whole blood, serum and a nasopharyngeal or oropharyngeal swab were collected from each participant by mobile phlebotomists. Participants in the prospective study had the option to provide additional blood draws and questionnaires over a 2-month period. Prospective study blood samples were shipped either frozen or at room temperature before DNA extraction. Sequencing was done on a sample of PBMCs or T cells enriched from blood (not recorded which). The sequence was collected from a young woman with acute COVID-19.

The DNA is TGTGCCAGCAGTTTGTGGGGGAGGGCCCCCTACACAGATACGCAGTATTTT. Its amino acids are CASSLWGRAPYTDTQYF. Here the chain combines TRBV27 and TRBJ2-3; 7 of the junction bases match TRBD2. CDR1 is given as MNHEY and CDR2 as SMNVEV, both from the germline V gene (reference sequence). Including the terminal cysteine and phenylalanine, the CDR3 comprises 17 residues. The read is trimmed to its CDR3 DNA, 51 bases read in frame from base 1. For this chain, trimming is 3 bases at the V end and 2 bases at the J end, and the number of junction bases without a gene match is 11.